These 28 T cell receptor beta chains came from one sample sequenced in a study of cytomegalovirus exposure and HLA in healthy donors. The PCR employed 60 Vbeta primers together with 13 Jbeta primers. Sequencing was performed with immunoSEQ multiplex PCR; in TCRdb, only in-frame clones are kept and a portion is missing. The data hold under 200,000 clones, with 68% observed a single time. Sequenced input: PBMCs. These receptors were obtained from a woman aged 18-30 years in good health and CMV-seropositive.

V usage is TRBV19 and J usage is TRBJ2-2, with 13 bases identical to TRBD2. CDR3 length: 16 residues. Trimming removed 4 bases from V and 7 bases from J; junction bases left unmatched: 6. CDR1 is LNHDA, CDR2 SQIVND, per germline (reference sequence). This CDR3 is CASSKLAGGPVGELFF. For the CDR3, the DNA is TGTGCCAGTAGTAAACTAGCGGGAGGGCCCGTCGGGGAGCTGTTTTTT.

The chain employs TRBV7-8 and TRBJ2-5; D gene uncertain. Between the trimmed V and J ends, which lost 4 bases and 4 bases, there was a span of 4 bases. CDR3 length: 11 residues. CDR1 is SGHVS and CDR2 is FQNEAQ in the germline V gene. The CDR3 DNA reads TGTGCCAGCAGCTCCCTAGAGACCCAGTACTTC. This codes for CASSSLETQYF.

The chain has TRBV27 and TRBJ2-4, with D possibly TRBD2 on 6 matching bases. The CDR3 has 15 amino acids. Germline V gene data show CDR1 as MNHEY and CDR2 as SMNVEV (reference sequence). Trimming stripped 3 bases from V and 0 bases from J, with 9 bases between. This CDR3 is CASSFQGLAKNIQYF. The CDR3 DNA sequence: TGTGCCAGCAGTTTTCAGGGACTAGCCAAAAACATTCAGTACTTC.

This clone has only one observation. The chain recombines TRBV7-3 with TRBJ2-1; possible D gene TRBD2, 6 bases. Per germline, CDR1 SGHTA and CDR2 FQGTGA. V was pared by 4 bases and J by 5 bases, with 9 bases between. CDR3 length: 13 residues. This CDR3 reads CASSWAGNNEQFF. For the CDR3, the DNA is TGTGCCAGCAGCTGGGCGGGAAACAATGAGCAGTTCTTC.

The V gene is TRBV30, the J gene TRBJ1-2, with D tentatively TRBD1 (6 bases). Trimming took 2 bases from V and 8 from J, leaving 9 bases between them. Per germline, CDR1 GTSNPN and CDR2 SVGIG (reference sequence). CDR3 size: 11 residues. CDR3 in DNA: TGTGCCTGGAGTACAGGGAACGGCTACACCTTC. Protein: CAWSTGNGYTF.

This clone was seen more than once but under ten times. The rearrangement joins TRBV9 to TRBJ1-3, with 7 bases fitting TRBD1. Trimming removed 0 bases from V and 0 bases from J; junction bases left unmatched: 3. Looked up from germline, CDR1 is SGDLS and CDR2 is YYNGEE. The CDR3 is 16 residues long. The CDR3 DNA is TGTGCCAGCAGCGTAGCCTGGGACAGCTCTGGAAACACCATATATTTT. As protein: CASSVAWDSSGNTIYF.

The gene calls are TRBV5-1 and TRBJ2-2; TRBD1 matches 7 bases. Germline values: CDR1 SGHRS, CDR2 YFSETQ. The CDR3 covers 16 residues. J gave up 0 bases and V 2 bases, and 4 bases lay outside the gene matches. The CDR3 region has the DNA TGCGCCAGCAGCTTTGCCGGGACAGCGAACACCGGGGAGCTGTTTTTT. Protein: CASSFAGTANTGELFF.

CDR3 loop: CAWKPAPGSSYNEQFF. As DNA, the CDR3 is TGTGCCTGGAAACCGGCCCCGGGAAGCTCCTACAATGAGCAGTTCTTC. The chain employs TRBV30 and TRBJ2-1; D might be TRBD2 (5 bases). This CDR3 comprises 16 residues. The germline V gene has CDR1 GTSNPN and CDR2 SVGIG (reference sequence). The ends were cut back, 4 bases at V and 0 bases at J, with 16 bases in the middle.

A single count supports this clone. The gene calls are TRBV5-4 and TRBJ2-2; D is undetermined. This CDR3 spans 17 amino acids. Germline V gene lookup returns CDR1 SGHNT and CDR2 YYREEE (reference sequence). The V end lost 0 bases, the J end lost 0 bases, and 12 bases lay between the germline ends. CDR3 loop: CASSLGLRGANTGELFF. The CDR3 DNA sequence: TGTGCCAGCAGCTTGGGCCTTCGCGGCGCGAACACCGGGGAGCTGTTTTTT.

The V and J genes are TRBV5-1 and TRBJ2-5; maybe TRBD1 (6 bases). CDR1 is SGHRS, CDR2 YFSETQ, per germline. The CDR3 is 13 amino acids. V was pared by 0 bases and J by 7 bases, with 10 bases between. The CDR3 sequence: CASSLVRGGTQYF. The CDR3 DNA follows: TGCGCCAGCAGCTTGGTCAGGGGTGGGACCCAGTACTTC.

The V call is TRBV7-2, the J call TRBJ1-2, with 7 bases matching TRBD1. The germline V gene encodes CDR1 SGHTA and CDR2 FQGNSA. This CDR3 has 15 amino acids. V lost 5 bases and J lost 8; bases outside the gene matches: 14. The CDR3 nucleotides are TGTGCCAGCAGCGTCCGGGACAGCAAGGCGGAGGGCTACACCTTC. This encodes CASSVRDSKAEGYTF.

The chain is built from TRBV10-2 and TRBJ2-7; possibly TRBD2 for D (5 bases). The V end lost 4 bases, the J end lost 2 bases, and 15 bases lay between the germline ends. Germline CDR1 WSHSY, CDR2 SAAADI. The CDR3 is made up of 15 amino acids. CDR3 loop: CASSASGITAYEQYF. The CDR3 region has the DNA TGCGCCAGCAGTGCCTCGGGGATAACCGCCTACGAGCAGTACTTC.

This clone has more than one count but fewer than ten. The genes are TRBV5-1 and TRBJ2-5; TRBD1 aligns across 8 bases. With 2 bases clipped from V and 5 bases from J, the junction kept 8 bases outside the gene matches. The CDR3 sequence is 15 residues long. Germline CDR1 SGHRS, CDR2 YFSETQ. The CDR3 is CASSFAGTGRETQYF. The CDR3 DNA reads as TGCGCCAGCAGCTTTGCCGGGACAGGTCGGGAGACCCAGTACTTC.

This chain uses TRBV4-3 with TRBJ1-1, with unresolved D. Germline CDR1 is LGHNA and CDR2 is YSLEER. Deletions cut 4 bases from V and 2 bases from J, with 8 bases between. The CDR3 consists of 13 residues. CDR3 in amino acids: CASSRQHNTEAFF. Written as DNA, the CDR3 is TGCGCCAGCAGCCGACAACACAACACTGAAGCTTTCTTT.

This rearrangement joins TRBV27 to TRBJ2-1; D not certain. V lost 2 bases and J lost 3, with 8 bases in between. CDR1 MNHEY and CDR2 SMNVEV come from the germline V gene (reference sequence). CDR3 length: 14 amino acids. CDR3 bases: TGTGCCAGCAGTTTACGGGTCGTCTACAATGAGCAGTTCTTC. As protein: CASSLRVVYNEQFF.

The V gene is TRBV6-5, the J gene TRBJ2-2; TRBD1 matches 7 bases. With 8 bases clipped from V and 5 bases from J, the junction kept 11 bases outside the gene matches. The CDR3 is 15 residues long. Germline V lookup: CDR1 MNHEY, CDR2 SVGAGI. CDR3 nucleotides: TGTGCCAGCTGTGTAAGACAGGGAGTTACCGGGGAGCTGTTTTTT. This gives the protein CASCVRQGVTGELFF.

The chain's CDR3 is CAWEGRVLVGNTGELFF. The DNA of the CDR3 is TGTGCCTGGGAGGGGAGGGTTCTGGTGGGGAACACCGGGGAGCTGTTTTTT. The chain is built from TRBV30 and TRBJ2-2; 7 nucleotides align to TRBD2. V was pared by 5 bases and J by 1 base, with 13 bases of the junction left unmatched. Germline CDR1 GTSNPN, CDR2 SVGIG (reference sequence). The CDR3 covers 17 residues.

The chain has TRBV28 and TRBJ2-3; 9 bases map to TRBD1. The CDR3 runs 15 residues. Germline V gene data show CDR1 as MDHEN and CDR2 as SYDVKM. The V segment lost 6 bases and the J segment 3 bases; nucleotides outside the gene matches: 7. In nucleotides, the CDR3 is TGTGCCAGCAGCATCGGGGGGACAGGGACAGATACGCAGTATTTT. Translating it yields CASSIGGTGTDTQYF.

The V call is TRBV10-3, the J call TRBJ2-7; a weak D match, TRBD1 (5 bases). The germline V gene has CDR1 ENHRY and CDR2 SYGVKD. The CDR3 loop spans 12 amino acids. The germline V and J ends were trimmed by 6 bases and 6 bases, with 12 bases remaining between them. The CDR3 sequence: CAISTTGSEQYF. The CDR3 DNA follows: TGTGCCATCAGCACAACAGGATCCGAGCAGTACTTC.

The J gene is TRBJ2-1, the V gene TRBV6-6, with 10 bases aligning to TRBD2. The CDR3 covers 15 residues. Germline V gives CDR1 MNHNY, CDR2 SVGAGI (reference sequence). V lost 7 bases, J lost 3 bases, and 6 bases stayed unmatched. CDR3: CASNGLAAGYNEQFF. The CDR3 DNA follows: TGTGCCAGCAACGGACTAGCGGCGGGCTACAATGAGCAGTTCTTC.

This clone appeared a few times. The CDR3 DNA reads TGTGCCAGCAGTCCCGAATTCGGAGGAACCCAGTACTTC. It yields the protein CASSPEFGGTQYF. The chain recombines TRBV2 with TRBJ2-5, with D maybe TRBD2 (5 bases). The CDR3 contains 13 residues. Trimming took 5 bases from V and 8 from J, leaving 15 bases between them. Germline V gene lookup returns CDR1 SNHLY and CDR2 FYNNEI.

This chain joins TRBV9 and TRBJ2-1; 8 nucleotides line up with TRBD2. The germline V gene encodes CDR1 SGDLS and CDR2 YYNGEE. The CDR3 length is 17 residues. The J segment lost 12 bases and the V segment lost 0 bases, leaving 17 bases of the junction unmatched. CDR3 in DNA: TGTGCCAGCAGCGTAGGATGGCGGGGGGCCGATTCGGGCGGGCAGTTCTTC. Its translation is CASSVGWRGADSGGQFF.

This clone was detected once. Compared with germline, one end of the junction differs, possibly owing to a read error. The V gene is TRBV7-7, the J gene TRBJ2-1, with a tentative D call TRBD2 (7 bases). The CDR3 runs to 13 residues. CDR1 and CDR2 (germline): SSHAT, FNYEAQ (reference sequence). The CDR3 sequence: CASSLNLGGAQFF. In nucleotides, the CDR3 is TGTGCTAGCAGCCTGAACCTGGGGGGGGCGCAGTTCTTC.

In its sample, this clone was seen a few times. The CDR3 loop reads CASSIGSGTTSEQYF. CDR3 in DNA: TGTGCCAGTAGTATAGGAAGCGGGACGACTAGCGAGCAGTACTTC. This sequence joins TRBV19 and TRBJ2-7; the match to TRBD2 covers 7 bases. This CDR3 spans 15 amino acids. V trimming: 1 base; J trimming: 6 bases; junction bases outside the gene matches: 9. Germline values: CDR1 LNHDA, CDR2 SQIVND (reference sequence).

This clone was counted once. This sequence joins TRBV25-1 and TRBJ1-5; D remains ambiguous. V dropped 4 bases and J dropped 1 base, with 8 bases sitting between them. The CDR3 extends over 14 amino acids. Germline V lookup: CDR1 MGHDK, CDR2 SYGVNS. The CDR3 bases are TGTGCCAGCAGTGGGACGGGGAGCAATCAGCCCCAGCATTTT. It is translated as CASSGTGSNQPQHF.

CDR3 DNA sequence: TGTGCCAGCAGCCGAGGGCGACAGGGGGTTGGAGAGACCCAGTACTTC. It specifies CASSRGRQGVGETQYF. The rearrangement joins TRBV25-1 to TRBJ2-5; 9 nucleotides line up with TRBD1. V trimming: 6 bases; J trimming: 4 bases; junction bases outside the gene matches: 12. The length of the CDR3 is 16 residues. Germline V CDR1 and CDR2: MGHDK, SYGVNS.

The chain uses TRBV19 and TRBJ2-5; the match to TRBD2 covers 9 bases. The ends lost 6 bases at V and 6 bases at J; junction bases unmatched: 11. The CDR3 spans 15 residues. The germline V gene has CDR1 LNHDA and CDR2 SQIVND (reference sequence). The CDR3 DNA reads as TGTGCCAGTAGCTTCTTTGGCGGGGGGGCGAAGACCCAGTACTTC. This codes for CASSFFGGGAKTQYF.

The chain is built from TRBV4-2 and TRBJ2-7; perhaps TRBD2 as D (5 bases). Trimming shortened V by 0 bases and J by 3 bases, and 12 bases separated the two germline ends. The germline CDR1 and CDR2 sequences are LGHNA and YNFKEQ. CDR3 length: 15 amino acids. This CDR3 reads CASSQERAPNYEQYF. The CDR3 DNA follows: TGTGCCAGCAGCCAAGAGCGGGCCCCGAACTACGAGCAGTACTTC.